Below, 12 T cell receptor beta chains from the same sample are listed, as sequenced in a study of shared clonotypes between healthy human individuals. Method: immunoSEQ multiplex PCR; TCRdb's copy keeps in-frame clones and lacks some. This table holds 2 million to 3 million clones, roughly 93% found once. Sequences were obtained from naive CD4+ T cells from PBMCs. Subset reported: CD45RA+ positively selected. These receptor sequences come from a man in his late teens or twenties in good health. Some clones in this sample may be carry-over from other donors' samples.

The chain links TRBV28 to TRBJ2-5; D is possibly TRBD2 (5 bases). This CDR3 spans 14 amino acids. Trimming took off 7 bases at V and 1 base at J, with 13 bases between the two ends. From germline, CDR1 is MDHEN and CDR2 SYDVKM. The CDR3: CASTWRQIQETQYF. For the CDR3, the DNA is TGTGCCAGCACCTGGAGGCAGATCCAAGAGACCCAGTACTTC.

This clone was picked up one time. J is TRBJ2-7 and V is TRBV5-1; 14 bases are a match to TRBD2. Germline V gene lookup returns CDR1 SGHRS and CDR2 YFSETQ. The CDR3 covers 20 residues. The V gene end was trimmed by 3 bases and the J gene end by 1 base; junction bases not matched to a gene: 15. CDR3 bases: TGCGCCAGCAGCTGGATTACGGGACTAGCGGGAGTTTTTAGATCCTACGAGCAGTACTTC. The encoded protein is CASSWITGLAGVFRSYEQYF.

The gene calls are TRBV6-5 and TRBJ1-1; D remains unclear. This CDR3 spans 15 amino acids. Trimming stripped 0 bases from V and 3 bases from J, with 11 bases between. The germline V gene encodes CDR1 MNHEY and CDR2 SVGAGI. CDR3 DNA sequence: TGTGCCAGCAGTTACTCACCCGGGGTCGACACTGAAGCTTTCTTT. As protein: CASSYSPGVDTEAFF.

The rearrangement joins TRBV19 to TRBJ1-1, with unresolved D. CDR1 LNHDA and CDR2 SQIVND come from the germline V gene (reference sequence). CDR3 length: 15 residues. V was cut by 5 bases and J by 0 bases, with 13 bases left in between. The DNA of the CDR3 is TGTGCCAGTAGTTCGGCCCCGGTCATGAACACTGAAGCTTTCTTT. This translates into CASSSAPVMNTEAFF.

The gene calls are TRBV5-1 and TRBJ2-1; 9 bases line up with TRBD1. The CDR3 runs 15 residues. With V trimmed by 2 bases and J by 10 bases, 10 bases remained unmatched. Germline V gene lookup returns CDR1 SGHRS and CDR2 YFSETQ. The CDR3: CASSFVQGAMEEQFF. CDR3 bases: TGCGCCAGCAGCTTTGTACAGGGGGCTATGGAGGAGCAGTTCTTC.

The table lists this clone with a few counts. CDR3 in amino acids: CASRARSGNTIYF. The CDR3 region has the DNA TGTGCCAGCAGGGCTCGCTCTGGAAACACCATATATTTT. The chain recombines TRBV2 with TRBJ1-3, with D unresolved. This CDR3 comprises 13 residues. Per germline, CDR1 SNHLY and CDR2 FYNNEI. V lost 6 bases and J 0 bases, leaving 6 bases between the germline ends.

This chain links TRBV11-2 with TRBJ2-7; D possibly matches TRBD1 or TRBD2 (5 bases each). The CDR3 is made up of 14 amino acids. Trimming removed 2 bases from V and 5 bases from J, with 13 bases in between. The germline V gene has CDR1 SGHAT and CDR2 FQNNGV. This CDR3 is CASSLIGVGDEQYF. CDR3 bases: TGTGCCAGCAGCTTAATCGGGGTGGGGGACGAGCAGTACTTC. The full variable domain, rest sourced from reference TRBV11-2 and TRBJ2-7, is EAGVAQSPRYKIIEKRQSVAFWCNPISGHATLYWYQQILGQGPKLLIQFQNNGVVDDSQLPKDRFSAERLKGVDSTLKIQPAKLEDSAVYLCASSLIGVGDEQYFGPGTRLTVT.

A remark on this clone: The sample contains more than one DNA sequence encoding this CDR3. The chain employs TRBV18 and TRBJ2-7; 9 nucleotides agree with TRBD1. The CDR3 is 13 amino acids. Losses at the gene ends were 3 bases for V and 5 bases for J; bases not matched to a gene: 2. Germline V gene lookup returns CDR1 KGHSH and CDR2 LQKENI. CDR3: CASSPTGGDEQYF. CDR3 DNA: TGTGCCAGCTCACCCACAGGGGGCGACGAGCAGTACTTC.

The rearrangement joins TRBV6-5 to TRBJ2-7, with D perhaps TRBD1 (5 bases). CDR3 size: 14 residues. Trimming removed 8 bases from V and 2 bases from J, with 16 bases in between. Germline loops: CDR1 MNHEY, CDR2 SVGAGI. The CDR3 loop reads CASRPTALPYEQYF. Here the CDR3 DNA reads TGTGCCAGCCGACCGACAGCTCTCCCCTACGAGCAGTACTTC.

The chain employs TRBV7-9 and TRBJ2-2, with 11 bases matching TRBD2. Unmatched junction bases numbered 11, after V lost 5 bases and J lost 6 bases. The CDR3 runs to 17 residues. The germline gives CDR1 SEHNR, CDR2 FQNEAQ (reference sequence). The CDR3 DNA sequence: TGTGCCAGCAGCGAAGGACTAGCGGGCTCATCTTCCGGGGAGCTGTTTTTT. This codes for CASSEGLAGSSSGELFF.

The rearrangement uses TRBV6-1 and TRBJ1-2, with D perhaps TRBD1 (5 bases). In germline, CDR1 is MNHNS, CDR2 SASEGT. Deletions cut 0 bases from V and 7 bases from J, with 18 bases between. CDR3 length equals 16 residues. The CDR3 reads CASSEAQLGTTGGYTF. The CDR3, as DNA: TGTGCCAGCAGTGAAGCGCAATTGGGAACAACAGGTGGCTACACCTTC.

The gene calls are TRBV19 and TRBJ1-5; 8 bases line up with TRBD1. Unmatched junction bases numbered 2, after V lost 5 bases and J lost 5 bases. Germline values: CDR1 LNHDA, CDR2 SQIVND (reference sequence). CDR3 length: 13 residues. DNA for the CDR3: TGTGCCAGTAGTCCGACAGGGGATCAGCCCCAGCATTTT. Residues: CASSPTGDQPQHF.